This TCR beta chain appears in the sequencing data of a study of cytomegalovirus exposure and HLA in healthy donors. General study findings and limits: Equally common other TCR beta chains were less clonally expanded than HLA-associated ones, a later analysis found. In a later analysis, V- and J-gene trimming of beta chains associated with a DCLRE1C missense variant, replicated independently. One later analysis reportedly identified an Asian-associated ancestry cluster that showed fewer N-insertions than the approximately 710-donor mean. Cytomegalovirus status was reportedly diagnosed by the classifier with high specificity and sensitivity.

V lost 5 bases and J lost 4; bases outside the gene matches: 12. The CDR3 consists of 15 residues. Per germline, CDR1 GTSNPN and CDR2 SVGIG (reference sequence). Worth noting for this clone: Antigen unknown.

This PCR relied on a set of 60 Vbeta primers and 13 Jbeta primers. Here immunoSEQ multiplex PCR was the method, and the copy in TCRdb shows in-frame clones only, minus some. In the table there are tens of thousands of clones, roughly 88% of which are singletons. The source material was PBMCs. The TCR comes from a man between 65 and 85 years old in good health and CMV-seropositive. The chain couples TRBV30 to TRBJ1-1, with 8 nucleotides matching TRBD1. The CDR3 spells CAWEVEGTGTTEAFF. The CDR3 bases are TGTGCCTGGGAAGTAGAGGGGACAGGAACCACTGAAGCTTTCTTT. The whole variable domain, remainder taken from reference TRBV30 and TRBJ1-1, is SQTIHQWPATLVQPVGSPLSLECTVEGTSNPNLYWYRQAAGRGLQLLFYSVGIGQISSEVPQNLSASRPQDRQFILSSKKLLLSDSGFYLCAWEVEGTGTTEAFFGQGTRLTVV.